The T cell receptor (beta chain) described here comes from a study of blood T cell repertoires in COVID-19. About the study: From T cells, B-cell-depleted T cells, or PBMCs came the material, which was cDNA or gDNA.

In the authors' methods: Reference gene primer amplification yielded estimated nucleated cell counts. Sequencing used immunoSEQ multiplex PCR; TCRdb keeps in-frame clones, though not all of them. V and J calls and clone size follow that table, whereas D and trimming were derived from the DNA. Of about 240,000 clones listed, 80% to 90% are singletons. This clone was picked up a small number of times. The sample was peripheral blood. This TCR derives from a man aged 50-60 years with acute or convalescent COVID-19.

Here the CDR3 reads CARSRQGQGEKLFF. The CDR3 DNA reads as TGTGCCAGAAGCAGACAGGGGCAAGGGGAAAAACTGTTTTTT. V gene TRBV5-3 combines with J gene TRBJ1-4; 8 nucleotides match TRBD1. TRBV5-3 is reported as an ORF; its role is uncertain. This CDR3 contains 14 residues. Trimming cost V 4 bases and J 8 bases; bases outside gene matches: 7.